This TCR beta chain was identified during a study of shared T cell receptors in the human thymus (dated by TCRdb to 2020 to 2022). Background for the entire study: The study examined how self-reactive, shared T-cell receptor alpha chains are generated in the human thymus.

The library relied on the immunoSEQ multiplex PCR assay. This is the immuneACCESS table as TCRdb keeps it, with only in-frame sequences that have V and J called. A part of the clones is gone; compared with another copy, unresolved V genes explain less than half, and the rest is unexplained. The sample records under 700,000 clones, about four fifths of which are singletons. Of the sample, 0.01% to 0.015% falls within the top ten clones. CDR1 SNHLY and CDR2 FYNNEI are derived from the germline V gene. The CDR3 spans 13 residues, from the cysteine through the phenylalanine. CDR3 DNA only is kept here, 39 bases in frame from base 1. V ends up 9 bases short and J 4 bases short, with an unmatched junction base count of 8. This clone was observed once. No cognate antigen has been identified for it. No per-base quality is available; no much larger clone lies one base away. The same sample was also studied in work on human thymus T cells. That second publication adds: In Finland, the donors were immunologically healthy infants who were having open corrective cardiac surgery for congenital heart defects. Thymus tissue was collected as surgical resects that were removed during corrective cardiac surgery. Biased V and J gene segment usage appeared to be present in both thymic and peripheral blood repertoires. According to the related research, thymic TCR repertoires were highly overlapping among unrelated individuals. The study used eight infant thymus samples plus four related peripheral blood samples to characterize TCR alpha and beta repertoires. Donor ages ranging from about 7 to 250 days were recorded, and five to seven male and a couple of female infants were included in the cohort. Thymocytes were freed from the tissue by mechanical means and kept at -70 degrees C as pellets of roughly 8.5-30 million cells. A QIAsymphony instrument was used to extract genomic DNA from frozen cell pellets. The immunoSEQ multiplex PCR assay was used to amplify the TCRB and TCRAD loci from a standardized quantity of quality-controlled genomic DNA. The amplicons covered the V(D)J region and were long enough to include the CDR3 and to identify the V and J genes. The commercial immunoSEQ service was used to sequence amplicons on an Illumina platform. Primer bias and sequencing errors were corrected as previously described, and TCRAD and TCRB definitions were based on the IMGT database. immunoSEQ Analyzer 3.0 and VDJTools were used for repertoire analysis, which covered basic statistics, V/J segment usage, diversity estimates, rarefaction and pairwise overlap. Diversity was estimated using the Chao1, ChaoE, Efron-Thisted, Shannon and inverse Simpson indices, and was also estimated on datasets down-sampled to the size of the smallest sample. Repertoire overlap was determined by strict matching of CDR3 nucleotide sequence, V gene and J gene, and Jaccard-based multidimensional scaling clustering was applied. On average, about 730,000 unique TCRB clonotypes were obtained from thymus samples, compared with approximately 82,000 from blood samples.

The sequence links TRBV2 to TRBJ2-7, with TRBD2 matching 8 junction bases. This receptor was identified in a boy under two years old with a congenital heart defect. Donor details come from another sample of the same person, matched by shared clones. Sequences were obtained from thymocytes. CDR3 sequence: CARKGLDQYEQYF. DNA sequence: TGTGCCAGGAAGGGACTAGACCAATACGAGCAGTACTTC. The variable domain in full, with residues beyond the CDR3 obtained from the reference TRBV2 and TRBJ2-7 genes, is EPEVTQTPSHQVTQMGQEVILRCVPISNHLYFYWYRQILGQKVEFLVSFYNNEISEKSEIFDDQFSVERPDGSNFTLKIRSTKLEDSAMYFCARKGLDQYEQYFGPGTRLTVT.